A selection of T cell receptor beta chains follows, all from one sample in a study of blood T cell repertoires in COVID-19. Clones were sequenced by immunoSEQ multiplex PCR, and TCRdb holds only the in-frame ones, with some missing. Of about 250,000 clones listed, 88% were seen once; the top ten hold 3%. Sequences were obtained from PBMCs or T cells enriched from blood (not recorded which). Every receptor here comes from a woman in her 50s who had recovered from COVID-19. Both conserved end residues are part of each CDR3. Clone sizes are given selectively: once, few, many, or a class where the clone is expanded.

j_call cdr3_length v_call clone_size cdr3_aa
TRBJ1-4 12 TRBV2 - CAAGTAGEKLFF
TRBJ2-1 15 TRBV11-2 - CASRRGAEGGNEQFF
TRBJ1-1 11 TRBV28 - CASTKNTEAFF
TRBJ1-2 17 TRBV9 - CASSVVPDGDRGYGYTF
TRBJ2-7 17 TRBV18 - CASSLTGTGGAGYEQYF
TRBJ2-2 14 TRBV2 - CASSVTGGTGELFF
TRBJ2-1 16 TRBV9 - CASSVVLAGGVDEQFF
TRBJ2-7 16 TRBV28 once CASKRIGTGGFNEQYF
TRBJ2-2 18 TRBV5-1 - CASSFLSLAGENTGELFF
TRBJ2-1 16 TRBV24-1 once CATSDPGTSGYNEQFF